What follows describes a single TCR beta chain. Its target is not known. The sample is drawn from a study of cytomegalovirus exposure and HLA in healthy donors. Regarding the study as a whole: A later analysis linked a missense DCLRE1C variant to TCR beta V- and J-gene trimming. The study designated some 180 TCR beta chains cytomegalovirus-associated.

Germline CDR1 is SGHTA and CDR2 is FQGTGA. There are 14 residues in the CDR3. Trimming pared 4 bases from V and 7 bases from J, leaving 14 bases between. Despite likely unrecorded immune exposures, the donors were nominally healthy at the time of sampling. Both 60 Vbeta primers and 13 Jbeta primers went into the PCR. Some clones are missing from TCRdb's copy, which holds only in-frame ones; the method was immunoSEQ multiplex PCR. This table holds approximately 90,000 clones, around 8% found once. Sequencing was carried out using PBMCs. The V call is TRBV7-3, the J call TRBJ2-1, with a possible D match to TRBD2 (5 bases). The clonotype originates from a middle-aged man in good health and CMV-seronegative. Here the CDR3 DNA reads TGTGCCAGCAGCTCCGCGGGCCCCCTAAATGAGCAGTTCTTC. Translating gives CASSSAGPLNEQFF.